This TCR beta chain was obtained from a study of T cells in Graves' hyperthyroidism and ophthalmopathy. This clonotype appeared a few times. The antigen is unknown. The study's findings and limits: Most expanded thyroid clonotypes above 0.001 recurred in blood.

The CDR3 regions of TCR beta were amplified from RNA transcripts. TCR CDR3 regions were first amplified by RT-PCR with HTBI primers. TCRdb called the multiplex PCR reads again in MiXCR, with one record for every CDR3 protein. The data contain about 250,000 distinct CDR3 sequences, 22% of them seen just once; the ten biggest clones take up around 62%. In germline, CDR1 is SGHTA, CDR2 FQGNSA. CDR3 length: 12 amino acids. Trimming removed 6 bases at V and 0 bases at J, with 6 bases between. The TCR originated in a man younger than 45 with Graves' ophthalmopathy. The J gene is TRBJ2-7, the V gene TRBV7-2; D is unclear. What was sequenced was blood. DNA for the CDR3: TGTGCCAGCAGGAGTTCCTCCTACGAGCAGTACTTC. This translates into CASRSSSYEQYF.